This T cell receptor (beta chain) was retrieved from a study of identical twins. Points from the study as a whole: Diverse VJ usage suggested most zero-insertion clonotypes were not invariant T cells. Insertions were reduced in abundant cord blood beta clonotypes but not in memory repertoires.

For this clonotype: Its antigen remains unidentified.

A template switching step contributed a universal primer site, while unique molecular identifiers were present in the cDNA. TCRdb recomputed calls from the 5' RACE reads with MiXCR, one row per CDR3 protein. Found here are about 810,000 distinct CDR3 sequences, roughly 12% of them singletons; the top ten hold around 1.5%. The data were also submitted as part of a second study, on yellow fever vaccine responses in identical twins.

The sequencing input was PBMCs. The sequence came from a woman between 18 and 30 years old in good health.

CDR3 region: CASSLNLLGSTDTQYF. The CDR3 DNA follows: TGTGCCAGCAGCTTAAATCTTCTAGGAAGTACAGATACGCAGTATTTT. The chain combines TRBV7-9 with TRBJ2-3; no reliable D call. The V gene lost 2 bases and the J gene lost 3 bases, with 15 bases spanning the gap. Germline V gene data show CDR1 as SEHNR and CDR2 as FQNEAQ (reference sequence). CDR3 size: 16 residues.